The present entry profiles one TCR beta chain with its context. A far larger clone is one nucleotide away, so this likely arose from a read error. These data come from a study of shared clonotypes between healthy human individuals. CDR1 and CDR2 from the germline V gene are MNHEY and SVGAGI. The CDR3 has 13 amino acids. Here immunoSEQ multiplex PCR was the method, and the copy in TCRdb shows in-frame clones only, minus some. This table has about 490,000 clones, roughly 80% appearing once. This TCR was recovered from a woman aged 40 to 50 in good health. Some clones in this sample may be carry-over from other donors' samples. The genes are TRBV6-5 and TRBJ2-7; TRBD2 is a possible D gene (6 bases). The sequenced sample consisted of PBMCs. The CDR3, as DNA: TGTGCCAGTGGTGGAGTTCGGGAGAGTGAGCAGCACTTC. Its protein is CASGGVRESEQHF.